These 21 T cell receptor beta chains were sequenced from one sample in a study of blood T cells in healthy people across ages (dated by TCRdb to the mid-2010s). Library generation was performed with 5' RACE. Data came from an Illumina HiSeq 2500. A second 7 to 11 cycle PCR used a sample-barcoded 5' primer and a J-beta primer mix. Using fastp at Q25 and MiXCR, TCRdb reprocessed the public reads and kept productive beta chains. CDR3 protein duplicates are merged, each entry listing the most common genes and DNA. The table for this sample lists more than 650,000 distinct CDR3 sequences; roughly 53% of them were counted only once. Of the sample, 40% to 50% falls within the top ten clones. The sequencing input was blood. The receptors derive from an elderly man in good health.

As for this clonotype: No DNA is shown, since the ends of the CDR3 on it are uncertain; the CDR3 is the one TCRdb lists. The chain employs TRBV27 and TRBJ2-3. Germline-derived CDR1 and CDR2 are MNHEY and SMNVEV (reference sequence). The CDR3 is made up of 14 amino acids, end residues included. The chain's CDR3 is CASSSSDSTDTQYF.

The chain joins TRBV5-6 to TRBJ2-4; no clear D. CDR1 is SGHDT, CDR2 YYEEEE, per germline. CDR3 size: 14 residues. Trimming removed 3 bases at V and 0 bases at J, with 7 bases between. The CDR3 is CASSSRLAKNIQYF. CDR3 sequence (DNA): TGTGCCAGCAGCTCCCGGCTAGCCAAAAACATTCAGTACTTC.

This clonotype has just one count. V is TRBV28 and J is TRBJ2-4; TRBD1 matches at 10 bases. Germline CDR1 is MDHEN and CDR2 is SYDVKM. The junction had 7 bases not matched to a gene; V was cut back by 6 bases and J by 8 bases. CDR3 length: 14 residues. In DNA, the CDR3 is TGTGCCAGCAGCCCAAAGGACAGGGGGGACATTCAGTACTTC. Protein: CASSPKDRGDIQYF.

This clonotype was seen more than once but under ten times. The chain joins TRBV7-9 to TRBJ1-2; 9 bases agree with TRBD1. V lost 5 bases and J lost 4; bases outside the gene matches: 5. CDR1 and CDR2 (germline): SEHNR, FQNEAQ (reference sequence). The CDR3 is 14 amino acids. The CDR3 reads CASSPRDRVYGYTF. CDR3 bases: TGTGCCAGCAGCCCCCGGGACAGGGTCTATGGCTACACCTTC.

The chain recombines TRBV29-1 with TRBJ1-1; 7 bases agree with TRBD1. Germline V CDR1 and CDR2: SQVTM, ANQGSEA. V gave up 5 bases and J gave up 5 bases; unmatched junction bases: 11. The CDR3 runs to 14 residues. The CDR3 DNA follows: TGCAGCGTTTCGGCAGGGGGACTTCGAACTGAAGCTTTCTTT. Protein: CSVSAGGLRTEAFF. Full variable domain (missing parts from reference TRBV29-1 and TRBJ1-1): SAVISQKPSRDICQRGTSLTIQCQVDSQVTMMFWYRQQPGQSLTLIATANQGSEATYESGFVIDKFPISRPNLTFSTLTVSNMSPEDSSIYLCSVSAGGLRTEAFFGQGTRLTVV.

The table lists this clonotype with a count of one. V is TRBV5-6 and J is TRBJ2-7; the match to TRBD2 covers 7 bases. This CDR3 has 14 residues. V was clipped by 1 base and J by 5 bases; unmatched bases: 6. Germline-derived CDR1 and CDR2 are SGHDT and YYEEEE. The CDR3 loop is CASSLSSGLHEQYF. CDR3 DNA sequence: TGTGCCAGCAGCTTGTCTAGCGGCCTCCACGAGCAGTACTTC.

This clonotype was seen at least ten times. This chain joins TRBV29-1 and TRBJ2-6; D is possibly TRBD1 (5 bases). Germline CDR1 reads SQVTM; CDR2 reads ANQGSEA. The length of the CDR3 is 13 residues. With 6 bases removed from V and 9 bases from J, the gap between germline ends came to 15 bases. CDR3 bases: TGCAGCGTCCCCGACAGAGCCTACAACGTCCTGACTTTC. As protein: CSVPDRAYNVLTF.

This chain connects TRBV27 to TRBJ2-4, with a weak D call TRBD2 (5 bases). V lost 5 bases and J 1 base, leaving 12 bases between the germline ends. This CDR3 has 15 amino acids. CDR1 and CDR2 from the germline V gene are MNHEY and SMNVEV (reference sequence). Here the CDR3 reads CASSTLTGAKNIQYF. The CDR3 DNA reads as TGTGCCAGCAGTACCCTTACGGGGGCCAAAAACATTCAGTACTTC.

The chain links TRBV6-2 or TRBV6-3 to TRBJ2-1, with D possibly called TRBD1 or TRBD2 (5 bases each). The length of the CDR3 is 14 residues. Trimming took 3 bases from V and 9 from J, leaving 15 bases between them. Per the germline V gene, CDR1 is MNHEY and CDR2 is SVGEGT. The CDR3 DNA reads TGTGCCAGCAGTTATGGGGCCAGCGCGGGTGAGCAGTTCTTC. Translated: CASSYGASAGEQFF.

The rearrangement links TRBV15 to TRBJ2-1, with D hard to call. The V and J ends lost 0 bases and 2 bases respectively, with 8 bases between them. In germline, CDR1 is LNHNV, CDR2 YYDKDF (reference sequence). This CDR3 has 15 amino acids. The CDR3 region is CATSRDLSPYNEQFF. CDR3 DNA: TGTGCCACCAGCAGAGATTTATCCCCCTACAATGAGCAGTTCTTC. Complete variable domain (other parts from reference TRBV15 and TRBJ2-1): DAMVIQNPRYQVTQFGKPVTLSCSQTLNHNVMYWYQQKSSQAPKLLFHYYDKDFNNEADTPDNFQSRRPNTSFCFLDIRSPGLGDTAMYLCATSRDLSPYNEQFFGPGTRLTVL.

The chain links TRBV9 to TRBJ2-6; 10 bases line up with TRBD1. In germline, CDR1 is SGDLS, CDR2 YYNGEE. The CDR3 sequence is 18 residues long. V lost 4 bases to trimming and J lost 0 bases; unmatched junction nucleotides: 7. The CDR3 reads CASSRGTGANSGANVLTF. The CDR3 DNA reads TGTGCCAGCAGCAGGGGGACAGGGGCGAACTCTGGGGCCAACGTCCTGACTTTC. Combining the CDR3 with reference TRBV9 and TRBJ2-6 gives the whole variable domain DSGVTQTPKHLITATGQRVTLRCSPRSGDLSVYWYQQSLDQGLQFLIQYYNGEERAKGNILERFSAQQFPDLHSELNLSSLELGDSALYFCASSRGTGANSGANVLTFGAGSRLTVL.

V is TRBV20-1 and J is TRBJ2-1; 8 nucleotides align to TRBD2. The CDR3 is made up of 14 amino acids. Germline trimming cut 2 bases from V and 11 bases from J; bases unmatched to any gene: 11. Germline loops: CDR1 DFQATT, CDR2 SNEGSKA (reference sequence). CDR3 DNA sequence: TGCAGTGCTAGACCGATAGCGGGGAGAAGAAAGCAGTTCTTC. Translated, it gives CSARPIAGRRKQFF.

The J gene is TRBJ2-1, the V gene TRBV6-1; D perhaps matches TRBD2 (6 bases). The CDR3 is 14 amino acids. The germline V and J ends were trimmed by 0 bases and 6 bases, with 9 bases remaining between them. CDR1 and CDR2 (germline): MNHNS, SASEGT. CDR3 nucleotides: TGTGCCAGCAGTGAAGCCGGACTACTCAATGAGCAGTTCTTC. This encodes CASSEAGLLNEQFF.

The chain joins TRBV20-1 to TRBJ2-7; D is uncertain. V lost 4 bases and J lost 5, with 21 bases in between. The germline gives CDR1 DFQATT, CDR2 SNEGSKA (reference sequence). The CDR3 is 15 amino acids. The CDR3 region has the DNA TGCAGTGCTACCCTAAGACGGACCGGGTCCGACGAGCAGTACTTC. Protein sequence: CSATLRRTGSDEQYF.

V and J are TRBV6-5 and TRBJ2-1; the match to TRBD2 covers 12 bases. Germline-derived CDR1 and CDR2 are MNHEY and SVGAGI. The ends lost 6 bases at V and 9 bases at J; junction bases unmatched: 3. This CDR3 has 13 residues. This CDR3 is CASRTSGSSEQFF. In DNA form, the CDR3 reads TGTGCCAGCAGGACTAGCGGGAGTTCTGAGCAGTTCTTC.

The chain employs TRBV10-3 and TRBJ2-2; 7 positions agree with TRBD2. This CDR3 has 16 amino acids. Germline values: CDR1 ENHRY, CDR2 SYGVKD. V dropped 6 bases and J dropped 5; count of bases not matched to a gene: 12. Written as DNA, the CDR3 is TGTGCCATCAGCGAGGTCAGGACTAGGGGTACCGGGGAGCTGTTTTTT. Its translation: CAISEVRTRGTGELFF.

This clonotype showed up just a few times. This rearrangement joins TRBV5-1 to TRBJ2-3; 8 nucleotides match TRBD2. The ends lost 4 bases at V and 14 bases at J; junction bases unmatched: 18. CDR3 size: 15 residues. Looked up from germline, CDR1 is SGHRS and CDR2 is YFSETQ. CDR3 sequence: CASSPTSGRGRYAYF. CDR3 DNA: TGCGCCAGCAGCCCGACCAGCGGGAGAGGTAGATACGCGTATTTT.

This clonotype was seen only once. The chain links TRBV3-1 to TRBJ1-2; no definite D call. The germline CDR1 and CDR2 sequences are LGHDT and YNNKEL (reference sequence). CDR3 length: 16 residues. The germline V and J ends were trimmed by 1 base and 4 bases, with 16 bases remaining between them. The CDR3 DNA is TGTGCCAGCAGCCAAGGTGGGCAGGTCGTAGGCTATGGCTACACCTTC. This codes for CASSQGGQVVGYGYTF. Using reference TRBV3-1 and TRBJ1-2 for the parts outside the CDR3, the full variable domain is DTAVSQTPKYLVTQMGNDKSIKCEQNLGHDTMYWYKQDSKKFLKIMFSYNNKELIINETVPNRFSPKSPDKAHLNLHINSLELGDSAVYFCASSQGGQVVGYGYTFGSGTRLTVV.

This rearrangement joins TRBV24-1 to TRBJ2-1; 11 bases fit TRBD2. The CDR3 is 18 residues long. J was trimmed by 2 bases and V by 6 bases; bases with no gene match: 11. CDR1 KGHDR and CDR2 SFDVKD come from the germline V gene. In DNA form, the CDR3 reads TGTGCCACCAGTTCTGGGACTAGCGGTCGAATTGCCTACAATGAGCAGTTCTTC. This gives the protein CATSSGTSGRIAYNEQFF.

This clonotype has a handful of counts. The V call is TRBV29-1, the J call TRBJ2-5; possible D gene TRBD2, 6 bases. Judging by the DNA end, TRBJ2-7 fits better; the J call may be wrong. The CDR3 length is 14 residues. Germline V lookup: CDR1 SQVTM, CDR2 ANQGSEA. In DNA form, the CDR3 reads TGCAGCGTTGAGCCCCGAGGAGGGGTTGACGAGCAGTACTTC. This sequence encodes CSVEPRGGVDEQYF.

This clonotype appeared many times. The rearrangement links TRBV28 to TRBJ2-7; 8 nucleotides align to TRBD2. Germline V gives CDR1 MDHEN, CDR2 SYDVKM. J gave up 4 bases and V 2 bases, and 7 bases lay outside the gene matches. The length of the CDR3 is 15 residues. CDR3 region: CASSLPQAGAYEQYF. The CDR3 nucleotides read TGTGCCAGCAGTTTACCTCAAGCGGGAGCTTACGAGCAGTACTTC. Filled out from reference TRBV28 and TRBJ2-7, the complete variable domain reads DVKVTQSSRYLVKRTGEKVFLECVQDMDHENMFWYRQDPGLGLRLIYFSYDVKMKEKGDIPEGYSVSREKKERFSLILESASTNQTSMYLCASSLPQAGAYEQYFGPGTRLTVT.